The 5 T cell receptor beta chains below come from one sample, sequenced in a study of blood T cell repertoires in COVID-19. The data were produced by immunoSEQ multiplex PCR, yet TCRdb's version contains in-frame clones alone and is incomplete. The sample shows under 300,000 clones, roughly 91% of them seen only once. The sample consisted of PBMCs or T cells enriched from blood (not recorded which). The receptors stem from a woman aged 55-69 years in a cohort exposed to, infected with or recovered from COVID-19 (not recorded which).

A single count supports this clone. The V and J genes are TRBV6-2 or TRBV6-3 and TRBJ1-5, with TRBD1 matching 7 bases. The CDR3 spans 14 residues. Trimming at V came to 5 bases and at J to 7 bases, leaving 8 bases not matched to a gene. The germline V gene encodes CDR1 MNHEY and CDR2 SVGEGT. The CDR3 DNA follows: TGTGCCAGCAGTACGAACAGGGGTGGACAGCCCCAGCATTTT. It translates to CASSTNRGGQPQHF.

V gene TRBV9 combines with J gene TRBJ2-1; TRBD2 aligns across 15 bases. V lost 4 bases and J lost 0; bases outside the gene matches: 11. Germline values: CDR1 SGDLS, CDR2 YYNGEE. There are 20 residues in the CDR3. CDR3 loop: CASSSPEGLAGGSSYNEQFF. The CDR3 DNA follows: TGTGCCAGCAGCTCCCCCGAGGGACTAGCGGGAGGTAGCTCCTACAATGAGCAGTTCTTC. Drawing the rest from reference TRBV9 and TRBJ2-1, the complete variable domain is DSGVTQTPKHLITATGQRVTLRCSPRSGDLSVYWYQQSLDQGLQFLIQYYNGEERAKGNILERFSAQQFPDLHSELNLSSLELGDSALYFCASSSPEGLAGGSSYNEQFFGPGTRLTVL.

This clone showed up just a few times. The chain's CDR3 is CASSAWTGPNEQFF. The CDR3 DNA sequence: TGTGCCAGCAGCGCCTGGACAGGGCCCAATGAGCAGTTCTTC. The chain is built from TRBV3-1 (or the pseudogene TRBV3-2) and TRBJ2-1; TRBD1 matches at 8 bases. This CDR3 has 14 amino acids. Germline CDR1 is LGHDT and CDR2 is YNNKEL (reference sequence). Trimming took 5 bases from V and 6 from J; bases not matched to a gene: 6.

The V and J genes are TRBV19 and TRBJ1-1; D ambiguous. Germline V gene data show CDR1 as LNHDA and CDR2 as SQIVND (reference sequence). This CDR3 is built from 15 residues. V shed 7 bases and J shed 4 bases, with 19 bases lying between them. CDR3 sequence reads: CASISLRPLVTEAFF. CDR3 sequence (DNA): TGTGCCAGTATTAGCCTTAGACCACTCGTCACTGAAGCTTTCTTT.

This clone was seen just once. The chain joins TRBV5-4 to TRBJ2-1, with D possibly being TRBD1 (5 bases). Germline V CDR1 and CDR2: SGHNT, YYREEE (reference sequence). This CDR3 region has 15 residues. V shed 4 bases and J shed 0 bases, with 11 bases lying between them. The CDR3, as DNA: TGTGCCAGCAGCCGAACTGACAGCTCCTACAATGAGCAGTTCTTC. The encoded protein is CASSRTDSSYNEQFF.